A selection of T cell receptor beta chains follows, all from one sample in a study of shared clonotypes between healthy human individuals. Here immunoSEQ multiplex PCR was the method, and the copy in TCRdb shows in-frame clones only, minus some. Seen here are 550,000 to 850,000 clones, around 70% observed once, and the top ten hold approximately 1.7%. Sequencing used memory CD4+ T cells sorted from blood. These receptors came from a woman younger than 45 in good health. The CDR3 runs from the conserved cysteine through the conserved F or W. The D gene is left open where the match is weak. Only some rows state a clone size, as once, few, many or a class for expanded clones.

.	TRBJ2-4	.	TRBV6-6	CASSGPYTPGKNIQYF	TGTGCCAGCAGTGGGCCTTATACGCCGGGCAAAAACATTCAGTACTTC
.	TRBJ2-7	TRBD2	TRBV4-2	CASSQDPSGRAFEQYF	TGTGCCAGCAGCCAAGATCCAAGCGGGAGGGCCTTTGAGCAGTACTTC
.	TRBJ1-5	.	TRBV30	CAWSGGRWQPQHF	TGTGCCTGGAGTGGGGGGAGATGGCAGCCCCAGCATTTT
few	TRBJ1-4	.	TRBV6-1	CASSVGDRNNEKLFF	TGTGCCAGCAGTGTAGGGGATAGAAATAATGAAAAACTGTTTTTT
.	TRBJ2-2	.	TRBV19	CASWGRSGATGELFF	TGTGCCAGTTGGGGGCGATCGGGGGCGACCGGGGAGCTGTTTTTT
.	TRBJ2-1	TRBD2	TRBV10-3	CAIEGGRNNEQFF	TGTGCCATCGAGGGAGGGAGGAACAATGAGCAGTTCTTC
.	TRBJ2-3	TRBD2	TRBV6-1	CASSVGLAPDTQYF	TGTGCCAGCAGTGTCGGACTAGCGCCAGATACGCAGTATTTT
once	TRBJ2-7	TRBD2	TRBV19	CASRNLAGAGEQYF	TGTGCCAGTAGGAATCTAGCGGGAGCGGGTGAGCAGTACTTC
.	TRBJ2-5	TRBD2	TRBV13	CASSLTSGSEETQYF	TGTGCCAGCAGCTTGACTAGCGGGAGCGAGGAGACCCAGTACTTC
few	TRBJ2-5	TRBD1	TRBV5-4	CASSPRGQGNGETQYF	TGTGCCAGCAGCCCGAGGGGACAGGGGAATGGGGAGACCCAGTACTTC
.	TRBJ1-4	.	TRBV5-1	CASSLGQRAANEKLFF	TGCGCCAGCAGCTTGGGGCAGCGCGCCGCTAATGAAAAACTGTTTTTT
.	TRBJ1-2	.	TRBV5-6	CASSLGTTGLNYGYTF	TGTGCCAGCAGCTTAGGGACCACAGGTCTCAACTATGGCTACACCTTC
.	TRBJ1-4	.	TRBV7-6	CASSIPPNEKLFF	TGTGCCAGCAGCATTCCACCCAATGAAAAACTGTTTTTT
.	TRBJ2-1	TRBD2	TRBV10-1	CASSEDLGLAKEQFF	TGCGCCAGCAGCGAAGATTTGGGACTAGCGAAAGAGCAGTTCTTC
once	TRBJ1-1	.	TRBV27	CASSLFGRRTEAFF	TGTGCCAGCAGTTTATTTGGGAGGAGGACTGAAGCTTTCTTT
.	TRBJ2-7	.	TRBV5-4	CASSLGQELYEQYF	TGTGCCAGCAGCTTGGGACAGGAGCTCTACGAGCAGTACTTC
many	TRBJ2-5	TRBD1	TRBV5-1	CASSLGDRDTGTQYF	TGCGCCAGCAGCTTGGGGGACAGAGACACGGGGACCCAGTACTTC
.	TRBJ1-4	TRBD1	TRBV28	CASSLFKGAGRVFF	TGTGCCAGCAGTTTATTTAAGGGGGCGGGAAGGGTGTTTTTT
.	TRBJ1-5	.	TRBV5-1	CASSSGPPFNQPQHF	TGCGCCAGCAGCTCGGGCCCACCCTTCAATCAGCCCCAGCATTTT
few	TRBJ2-1	TRBD2	TRBV19	CASSTVAGKYNEQFF	TGTGCCAGTAGTACGGTAGCGGGAAAATACAATGAGCAGTTCTTC
many	TRBJ2-1	.	TRBV7-3	CASSLDLREQFF	TGTGCCAGCAGCTTAGACCTAAGGGAGCAGTTCTTC
.	TRBJ1-3	.	TRBV18	CASSREGHTGNTIYF	TGTGCCAGCTCGCGAGAAGGACACACTGGAAACACCATATATTTT
.	TRBJ2-2	.	TRBV30	CAWWGSANTGELFF	TGTGCCTGGTGGGGGAGCGCGAACACCGGGGAGCTGTTTTTT
.	TRBJ2-7	.	TRBV27	CASSLRQGLFEQYF	TGTGCCAGCAGTTTAAGGCAGGGACTTTTCGAGCAGTACTTC
few	TRBJ2-1	TRBD2	TRBV6-6	CASSGTSGRNEQFF	TGTGCCAGCAGTGGGACTAGCGGGAGAAATGAGCAGTTCTTC
.	TRBJ1-2	.	TRBV14	CASSQRTGEGGYTF	TGTGCCAGCAGCCAGAGGACGGGGGAAGGTGGCTACACCTTC
.	TRBJ1-1	.	TRBV7-6	CASRQIREEDTEAFF	TGTGCCAGCAGGCAAATCAGGGAGGAAGACACTGAAGCTTTCTTT
.	TRBJ1-5	.	TRBV19	CASSMNQWAGGQPQHF	TGTGCCAGTAGTATGAATCAGTGGGCTGGTGGTCAGCCCCAGCATTTT
.	TRBJ2-2	.	TRBV9	CASSVGDANTGELFF	TGTGCCAGCAGCGTAGGGGACGCGAACACCGGGGAGCTGTTTTTT
.	TRBJ2-4	.	TRBV27	CASSSRPWGAQNIQYF	TGTGCCAGCAGTTCACGCCCCTGGGGGGCTCAAAACATTCAGTACTTC
.	TRBJ2-1	TRBD2	TRBV28	CASISSGYNEQFF	TGTGCCAGCATTTCTAGCGGGTACAATGAGCAGTTCTTC
.	TRBJ2-1	.	TRBV6-6	CASSQGSSSYNEQFF	TGTGCCAGCAGTCAGGGCAGTAGCTCCTACAATGAGCAGTTCTTC
.	TRBJ2-1	.	TRBV11-3	CASSLMSQIPYNEQFF	TGTGCCAGCAGCTTAATGTCACAAATTCCTTACAATGAGCAGTTCTTC
.	TRBJ1-4	.	TRBV28	CASSTEVGPPDEKLFF	TGTGCCAGCAGTACGGAAGTGGGGCCTCCGGATGAAAAACTGTTTTTT
few	TRBJ2-2	.	TRBV10-3	CAISELNTGELFF	TGTGCCATCAGTGAACTAAACACCGGGGAGCTGTTTTTT
.	TRBJ1-2	TRBD1	TRBV2	CASRGQVISYGYTF	TGTGCCAGCAGAGGACAGGTGATTAGCTATGGCTACACCTTC
few	TRBJ1-1	.	TRBV4-1	CASSQGVLGDTEAFF	TGCGCCAGCAGCCAAGGCGTTTTGGGGGACACTGAAGCTTTCTTT
few	TRBJ1-4	.	TRBV13	CASSRTATNEKLFF	TGTGCCAGCAGCCGGACGGCAACTAATGAAAAACTGTTTTTT
.	TRBJ1-1	.	TRBV19	CASQFLPTTEAFF	TGTGCCAGTCAATTCTTACCGACCACTGAAGCTTTCTTT
once	TRBJ2-1	.	TRBV5-1	CASSQGGGWGYGWVDEQFF	TGCGCCAGCAGCCAAGGAGGGGGCTGGGGTTACGGTTGGGTTGATGAGCAGTTCTTC
.	TRBJ2-5	TRBD1	TRBV6-1	CASSVDRVVETQYF	TGTGCCAGCAGTGTAGACAGGGTGGTGGAGACCCAGTACTTC
.	TRBJ1-1	.	TRBV6-5	CAIHSSTEAFF	TGTGCCATCCACAGTAGCACTGAAGCTTTCTTT